This T cell receptor (beta chain) was captured in a study of regulatory T cells in long-lasting Graves disease. Time point given: newly diagnosed GD, antithyroid drugs for less than 3 months. PBMCs provided the RNA from which the TCR library was made. Each patient gave approximately 8.1 milliliters of EDTA-anticoagulated peripheral blood. As concerns this clonotype: Being one base from a much bigger clone, this may be a read error.

Germline V gives CDR1 MNHEY, CDR2 SMNVEV (reference sequence). This CDR3 is 16 amino acids long. TCR beta libraries were built with iRepertoire HTBI primers and Arm-PCR of CDR3 regions. MiXCR, applied by TCRdb to the multiplex PCR reads, yields one record per CDR3 protein. The sample includes a few hundred thousand distinct CDR3 sequences, about 13% of them seen just once. These sequences were also reported in another study, on T cells in Graves' hyperthyroidism and ophthalmopathy.

This TCR derives from a man aged 30 to 39 with Graves disease. This sequence joins TRBV27 and TRBJ2-3; D not certain. Sequenced material: peripheral blood mononuclear cells (PBMCs), taken at new diagnosis, from a patient treated with antithyroid drugs. CDR3 in amino acids: CAGSLDPPGPTDTQYF. In DNA, the CDR3 is TGTGCCGGCAGTTTAGACCCTCCTGGACCCACAGATACGCAGTATTTT.